This T cell receptor (beta chain) was retrieved from a study of blood T cell repertoires in COVID-19. Assay used: immunoSEQ multiplex PCR; TCRdb lists only in-frame clones, some missing. The sample records 250,000 to 350,000 clones, about 91% being singletons. Germline assignment: CDR1 LGHNA and CDR2 YSLEER. The CDR3 is made up of 16 amino acids. Trimming removed 1 base at V and 4 bases at J, with 13 bases between. Sequencing was done on a sample of peripheral blood. This TCR derives from a woman aged 60-70 years with acute or convalescent COVID-19. The chain employs TRBV4-3 and TRBJ1-4; D possibly corresponds to TRBD1 (6 bases). CDR3 sequence (DNA): TGCGCCAGCAGCCAAGTTAAGGACAGTTTTAATGAAAAACTGTTTTTT. Translated: CASSQVKDSFNEKLFF.